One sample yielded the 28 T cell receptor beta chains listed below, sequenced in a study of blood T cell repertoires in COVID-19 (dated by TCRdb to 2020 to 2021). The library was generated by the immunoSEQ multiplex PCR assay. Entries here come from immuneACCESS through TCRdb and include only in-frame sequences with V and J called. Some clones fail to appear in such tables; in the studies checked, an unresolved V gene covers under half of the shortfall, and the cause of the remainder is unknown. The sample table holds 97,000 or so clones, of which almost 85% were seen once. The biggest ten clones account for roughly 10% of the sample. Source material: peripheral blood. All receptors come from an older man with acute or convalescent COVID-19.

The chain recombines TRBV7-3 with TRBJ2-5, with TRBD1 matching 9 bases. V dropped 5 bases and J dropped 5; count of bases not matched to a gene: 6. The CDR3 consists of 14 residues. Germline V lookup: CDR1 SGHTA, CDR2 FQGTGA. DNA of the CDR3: TGTGCCAGCAGCCTACAGGGGGCGCGGGAGACCCAGTACTTC. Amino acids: CASSLQGARETQYF.

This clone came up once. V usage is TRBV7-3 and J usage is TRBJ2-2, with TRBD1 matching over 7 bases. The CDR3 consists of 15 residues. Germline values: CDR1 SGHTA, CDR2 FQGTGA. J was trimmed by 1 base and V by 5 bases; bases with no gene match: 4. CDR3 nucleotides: TGTGCCAGCAGCCCGGGACAGATGAACACCGGGGAGCTGTTTTTT. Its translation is CASSPGQMNTGELFF. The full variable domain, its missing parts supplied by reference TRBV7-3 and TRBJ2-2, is GAGVSQTPSNKVTEKGKYVELRCDPISGHTALYWYRQSLGQGPEFLIYFQGTGAADDSGLPNDRFFAVRPEGSVSTLKIQRTERGDSAVYLCASSPGQMNTGELFFGEGSRLTVL.

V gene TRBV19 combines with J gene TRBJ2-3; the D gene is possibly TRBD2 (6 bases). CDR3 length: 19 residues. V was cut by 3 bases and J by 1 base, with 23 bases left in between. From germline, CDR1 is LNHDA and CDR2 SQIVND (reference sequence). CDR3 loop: CASSMSGGGTGTGTDTQYF. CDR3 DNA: TGTGCCAGTAGTATGTCGGGCGGCGGGACCGGGACGGGCACAGATACGCAGTATTTT.

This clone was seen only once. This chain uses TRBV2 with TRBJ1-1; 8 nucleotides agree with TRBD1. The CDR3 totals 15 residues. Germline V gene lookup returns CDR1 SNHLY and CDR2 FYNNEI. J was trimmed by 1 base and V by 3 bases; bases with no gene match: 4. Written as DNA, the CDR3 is TGTGCCAGCAGTGATCGGGACAGGAGGAACACTGAAGCTTTCTTT. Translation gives CASSDRDRRNTEAFF.

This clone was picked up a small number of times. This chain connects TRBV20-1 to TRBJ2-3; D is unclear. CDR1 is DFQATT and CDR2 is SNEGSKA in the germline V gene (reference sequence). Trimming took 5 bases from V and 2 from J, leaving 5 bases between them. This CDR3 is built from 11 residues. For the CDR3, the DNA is TGCAGTGCTTATTTCACAGATACGCAGTATTTT. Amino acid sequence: CSAYFTDTQYF.

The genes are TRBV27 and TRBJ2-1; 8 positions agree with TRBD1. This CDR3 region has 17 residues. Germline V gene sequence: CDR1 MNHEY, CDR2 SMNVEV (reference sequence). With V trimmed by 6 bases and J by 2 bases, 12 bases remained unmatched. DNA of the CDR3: TGTGCCAGCAGCCGGGCAGGGGGCGCGGGAACCTACAATGAGCAGTTCTTC. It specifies CASSRAGGAGTYNEQFF.

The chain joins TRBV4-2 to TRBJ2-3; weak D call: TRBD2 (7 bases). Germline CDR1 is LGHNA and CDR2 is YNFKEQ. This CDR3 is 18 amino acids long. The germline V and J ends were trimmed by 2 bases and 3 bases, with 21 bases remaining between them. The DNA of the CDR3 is TGTGCCAGCAGCCAATTGGGCGGGGGCCCAAACCCTACAGATACGCAGTATTTT. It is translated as CASSQLGGGPNPTDTQYF.

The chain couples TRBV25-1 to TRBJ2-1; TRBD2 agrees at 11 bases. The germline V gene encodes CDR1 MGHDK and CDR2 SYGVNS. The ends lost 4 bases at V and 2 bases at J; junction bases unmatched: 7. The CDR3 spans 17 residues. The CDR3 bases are TGTGCCAGCAGTGCCGCGGAACTAGCGGGAGCCTACAATGAGCAGTTCTTC. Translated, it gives CASSAAELAGAYNEQFF.

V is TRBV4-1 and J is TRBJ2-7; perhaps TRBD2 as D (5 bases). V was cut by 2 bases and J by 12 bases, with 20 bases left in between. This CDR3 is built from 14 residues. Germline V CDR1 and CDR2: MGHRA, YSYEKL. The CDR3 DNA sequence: TGCGCCAGCAGCCAATTCGAAGGCCCCGGAGGTCTGTACTTC. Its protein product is CASSQFEGPGGLYF.

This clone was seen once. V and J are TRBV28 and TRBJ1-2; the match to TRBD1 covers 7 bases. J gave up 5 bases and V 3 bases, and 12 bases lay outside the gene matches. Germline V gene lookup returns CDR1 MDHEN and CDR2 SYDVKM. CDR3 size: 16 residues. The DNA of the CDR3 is TGTGCCAGCAGTTTCCGACTTAGAGGGACAGATTATGGCTACACCTTC. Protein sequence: CASSFRLRGTDYGYTF.

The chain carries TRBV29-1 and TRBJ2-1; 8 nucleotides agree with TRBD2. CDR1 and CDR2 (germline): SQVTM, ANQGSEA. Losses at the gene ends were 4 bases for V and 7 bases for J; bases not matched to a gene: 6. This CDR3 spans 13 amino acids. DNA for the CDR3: TGCAGCGTTGGATCCGGGACTAGGAATGAGCAGTTCTTC. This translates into CSVGSGTRNEQFF.

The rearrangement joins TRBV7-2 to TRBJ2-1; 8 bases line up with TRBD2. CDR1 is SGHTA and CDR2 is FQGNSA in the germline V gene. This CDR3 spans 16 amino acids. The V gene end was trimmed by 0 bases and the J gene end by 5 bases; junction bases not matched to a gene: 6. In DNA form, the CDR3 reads TGTGCCAGCAGCTTAGCACTATTCGGGGGGGACAATGAGCAGTTCTTC. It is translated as CASSLALFGGDNEQFF.

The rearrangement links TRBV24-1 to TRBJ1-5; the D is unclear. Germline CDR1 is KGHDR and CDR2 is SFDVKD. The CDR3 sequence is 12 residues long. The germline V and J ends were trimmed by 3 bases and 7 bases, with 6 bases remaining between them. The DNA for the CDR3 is TGTGCCACCAGTGATGCGGGGCAGCCCCAGCATTTT. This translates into CATSDAGQPQHF.

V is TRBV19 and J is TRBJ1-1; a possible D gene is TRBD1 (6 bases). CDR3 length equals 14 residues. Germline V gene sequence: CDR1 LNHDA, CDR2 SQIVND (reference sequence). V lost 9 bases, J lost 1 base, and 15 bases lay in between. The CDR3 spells CASHRQAENTEAFF. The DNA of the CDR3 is TGTGCCAGCCATCGACAGGCGGAGAACACTGAAGCTTTCTTT. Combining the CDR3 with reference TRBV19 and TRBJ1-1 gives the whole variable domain DGGITQSPKYLFRKEGQNVTLSCEQNLNHDAMYWYRQDPGQGLRLIYYSQIVNDFQKGDIAEGYSVSREKKESFPLTVTSAQKNPTAFYLCASHRQAENTEAFFGQGTRLTVV.

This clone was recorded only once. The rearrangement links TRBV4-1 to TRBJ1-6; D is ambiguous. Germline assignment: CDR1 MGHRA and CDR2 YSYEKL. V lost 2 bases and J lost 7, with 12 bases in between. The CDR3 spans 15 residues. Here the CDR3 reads CASSQSHRTNSPLHF. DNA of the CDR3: TGCGCCAGCAGCCAATCACACAGAACAAATTCACCCCTCCACTTT.

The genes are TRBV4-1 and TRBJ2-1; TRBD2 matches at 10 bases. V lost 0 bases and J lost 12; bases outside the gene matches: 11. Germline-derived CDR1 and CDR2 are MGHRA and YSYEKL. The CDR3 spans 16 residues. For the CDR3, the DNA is TGCGCCAGCAGCCAAGATGTAAGCGGGGGGGCACTAAGGCAGTTCTTC. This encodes CASSQDVSGGALRQFF.

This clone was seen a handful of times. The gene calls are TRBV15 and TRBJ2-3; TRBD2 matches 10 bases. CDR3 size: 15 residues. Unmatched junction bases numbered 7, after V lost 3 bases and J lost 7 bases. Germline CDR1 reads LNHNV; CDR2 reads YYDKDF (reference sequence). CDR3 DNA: TGTGCCACCAGCAGGGGGGGACTAGCGAGGTATACGCAGTATTTT. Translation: CATSRGGLARYTQYF.

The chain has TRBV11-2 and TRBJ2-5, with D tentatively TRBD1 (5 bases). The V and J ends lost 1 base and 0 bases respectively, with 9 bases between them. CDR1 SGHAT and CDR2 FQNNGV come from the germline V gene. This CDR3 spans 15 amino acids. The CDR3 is CASSLAGQNQETQYF. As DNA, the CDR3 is TGTGCCAGCAGCTTAGCAGGGCAGAACCAAGAGACCCAGTACTTC.

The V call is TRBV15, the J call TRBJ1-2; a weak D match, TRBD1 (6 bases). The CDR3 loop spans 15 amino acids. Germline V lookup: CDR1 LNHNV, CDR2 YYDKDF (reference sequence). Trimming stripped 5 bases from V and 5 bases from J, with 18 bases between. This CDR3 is CATSQPDRRPYGYTF. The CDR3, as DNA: TGTGCCACCAGCCAACCCGACAGGCGACCGTATGGCTACACCTTC.

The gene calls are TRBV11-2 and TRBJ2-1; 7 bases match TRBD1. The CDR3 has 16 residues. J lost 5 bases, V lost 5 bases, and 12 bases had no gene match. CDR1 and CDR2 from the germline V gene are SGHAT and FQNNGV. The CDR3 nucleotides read TGTGCCAGCAGCCAGGGCCCGGGACAGCCTAACAATGAGCAGTTCTTC. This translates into CASSQGPGQPNNEQFF.

CDR3 DNA sequence: TGTGCCAGCAGCTTAAACAGGGGTAGTTCACCCCTCCACTTT. It is translated as CASSLNRGSSPLHF. The chain couples TRBV9 to TRBJ1-6; TRBD1 matches at 7 bases. V lost 4 bases, J lost 9 bases, and 7 bases stayed unmatched. Germline V CDR1 and CDR2: SGDLS, YYNGEE. The CDR3 totals 14 residues.

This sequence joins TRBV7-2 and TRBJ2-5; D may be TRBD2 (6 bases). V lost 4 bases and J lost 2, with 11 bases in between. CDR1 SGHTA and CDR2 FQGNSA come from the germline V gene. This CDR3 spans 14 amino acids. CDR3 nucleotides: TGTGCCAGCAGCTCCGGACTACTTCAAGAGACCCAGTACTTC. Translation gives CASSSGLLQETQYF.

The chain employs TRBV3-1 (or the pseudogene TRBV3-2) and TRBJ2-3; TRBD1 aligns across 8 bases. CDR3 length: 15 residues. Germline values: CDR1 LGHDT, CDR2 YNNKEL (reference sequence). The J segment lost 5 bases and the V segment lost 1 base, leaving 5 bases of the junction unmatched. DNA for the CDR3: TGTGCCAGCAGCCAAGGCCAGGGGGCCAGAGATACGCAGTATTTT. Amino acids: CASSQGQGARDTQYF.

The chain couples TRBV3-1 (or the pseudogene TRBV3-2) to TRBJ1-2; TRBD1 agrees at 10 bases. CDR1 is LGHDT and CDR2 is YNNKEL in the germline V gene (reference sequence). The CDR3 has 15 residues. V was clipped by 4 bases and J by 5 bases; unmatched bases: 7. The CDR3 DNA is TGTGCCAGCAGCCCTACCGGGACAGGGGTTTATGGCTACACCTTC. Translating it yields CASSPTGTGVYGYTF.

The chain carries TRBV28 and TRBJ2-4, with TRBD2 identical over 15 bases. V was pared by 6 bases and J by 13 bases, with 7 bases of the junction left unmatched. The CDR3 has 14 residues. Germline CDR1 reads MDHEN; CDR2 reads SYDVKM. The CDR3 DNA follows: TGTGCCAGCAGCCCCGGACTAGCGGGGGGGGAGCAGTACTTC. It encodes CASSPGLAGGEQYF. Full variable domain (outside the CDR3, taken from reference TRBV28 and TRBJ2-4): DVKVTQSSRYLVKRTGEKVFLECVQDMDHENMFWYRQDPGLGLRLIYFSYDVKMKEKGDIPEGYSVSREKKERFSLILESASTNQTSMYLCASSPGLAGGEQYFGAGTRLSVL.

As DNA, the CDR3 is TGTGCCTGGGCCGACAGGTTCGTTTATGAAAAACTGTTTTTT. It translates to CAWADRFVYEKLFF. V usage is TRBV30 and J usage is TRBJ1-4, with a possible D match to TRBD1 (6 bases). This CDR3 region has 14 residues. Germline V gene sequence: CDR1 GTSNPN, CDR2 SVGIG (reference sequence). V gave up 5 bases and J gave up 6 bases, with 16 bases separating them.

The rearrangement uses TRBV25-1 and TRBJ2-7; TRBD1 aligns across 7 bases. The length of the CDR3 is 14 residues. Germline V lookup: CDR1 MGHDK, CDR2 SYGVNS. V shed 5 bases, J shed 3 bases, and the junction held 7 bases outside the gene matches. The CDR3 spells CASSRQQGRYEQYF. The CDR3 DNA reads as TGTGCCAGCAGTAGACAACAGGGGCGCTACGAGCAGTACTTC.

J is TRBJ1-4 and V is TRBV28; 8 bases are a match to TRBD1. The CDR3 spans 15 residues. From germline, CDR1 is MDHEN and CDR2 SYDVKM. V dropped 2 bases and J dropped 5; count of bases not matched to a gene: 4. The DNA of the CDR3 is TGTGCCAGCAGTTTAAGGACAGGGCCCAATGAAAAACTGTTTTTT. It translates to CASSLRTGPNEKLFF.